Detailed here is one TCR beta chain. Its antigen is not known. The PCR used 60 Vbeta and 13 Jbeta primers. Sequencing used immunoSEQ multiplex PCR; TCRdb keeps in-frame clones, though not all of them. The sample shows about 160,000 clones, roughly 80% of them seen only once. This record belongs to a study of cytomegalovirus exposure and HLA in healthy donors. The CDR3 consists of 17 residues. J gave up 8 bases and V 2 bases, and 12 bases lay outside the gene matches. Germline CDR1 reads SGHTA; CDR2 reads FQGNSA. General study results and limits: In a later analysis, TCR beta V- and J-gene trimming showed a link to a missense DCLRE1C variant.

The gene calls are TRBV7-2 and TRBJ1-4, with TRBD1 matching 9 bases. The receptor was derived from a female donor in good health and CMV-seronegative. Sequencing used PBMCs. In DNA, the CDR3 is TGTGCCAGCAGCTTATCTACAGGGGGCCCTTTCTGGGAAAAACTGTTTTTT. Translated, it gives CASSLSTGGPFWEKLFF. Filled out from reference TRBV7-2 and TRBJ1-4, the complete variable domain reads GAGVSQSPSNKVTEKGKDVELRCDPISGHTALYWYRQSLGQGLEFLIYFQGNSAPDKSGLPSDRFSAERTGGSVSTLTIQRTQQEDSAVYLCASSLSTGGPFWEKLFFGSGTQLSVL.